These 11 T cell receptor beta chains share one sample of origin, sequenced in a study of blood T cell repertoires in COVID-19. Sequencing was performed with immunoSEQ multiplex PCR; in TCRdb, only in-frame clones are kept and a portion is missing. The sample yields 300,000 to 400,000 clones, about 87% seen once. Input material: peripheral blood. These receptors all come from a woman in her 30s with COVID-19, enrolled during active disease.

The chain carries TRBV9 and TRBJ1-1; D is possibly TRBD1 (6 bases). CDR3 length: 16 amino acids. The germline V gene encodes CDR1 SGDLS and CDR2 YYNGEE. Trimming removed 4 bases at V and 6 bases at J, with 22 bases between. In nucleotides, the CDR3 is TGTGCCAGCAGCTCGAAGGGGTTGACAGGAAGTTCTGAAGCTTTCTTT. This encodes CASSSKGLTGSSEAFF.

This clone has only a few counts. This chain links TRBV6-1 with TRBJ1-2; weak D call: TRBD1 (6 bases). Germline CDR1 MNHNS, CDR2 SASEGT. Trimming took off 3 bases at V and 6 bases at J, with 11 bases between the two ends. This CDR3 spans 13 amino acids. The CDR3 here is CASSESGDDGYTF. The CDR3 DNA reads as TGTGCCAGCAGTGAGTCAGGGGATGATGGCTACACCTTC.

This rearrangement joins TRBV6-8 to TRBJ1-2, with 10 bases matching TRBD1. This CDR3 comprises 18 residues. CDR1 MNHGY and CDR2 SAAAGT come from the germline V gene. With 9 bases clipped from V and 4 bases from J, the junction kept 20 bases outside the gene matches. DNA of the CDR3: TGTGCCAGTTGCGAGCCTCCGGGACAGGGGAATCCTTGCTATGGCTACACCTTC. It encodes CASCEPPGQGNPCYGYTF.

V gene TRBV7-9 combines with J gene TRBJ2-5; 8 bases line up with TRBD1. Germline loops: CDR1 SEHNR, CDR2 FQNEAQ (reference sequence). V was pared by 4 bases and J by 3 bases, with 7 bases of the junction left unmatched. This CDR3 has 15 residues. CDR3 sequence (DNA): TGTGCCAGCAGCTCCCTCACAGGGGGAAAAGAGACCCAGTACTTC. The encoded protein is CASSSLTGGKETQYF.

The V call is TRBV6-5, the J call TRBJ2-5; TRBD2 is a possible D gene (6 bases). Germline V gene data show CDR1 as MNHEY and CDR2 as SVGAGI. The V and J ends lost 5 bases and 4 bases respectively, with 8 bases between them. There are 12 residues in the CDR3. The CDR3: CASSRDLETQYF. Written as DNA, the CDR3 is TGTGCCAGCAGTCGGGACTTAGAGACCCAGTACTTC.

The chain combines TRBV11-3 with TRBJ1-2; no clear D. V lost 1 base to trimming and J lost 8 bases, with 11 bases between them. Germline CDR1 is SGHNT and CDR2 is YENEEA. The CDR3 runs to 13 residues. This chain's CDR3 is CASSLAGLGGYTF. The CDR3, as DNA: TGTGCCAGCAGCTTAGCCGGACTTGGAGGCTACACCTTC.

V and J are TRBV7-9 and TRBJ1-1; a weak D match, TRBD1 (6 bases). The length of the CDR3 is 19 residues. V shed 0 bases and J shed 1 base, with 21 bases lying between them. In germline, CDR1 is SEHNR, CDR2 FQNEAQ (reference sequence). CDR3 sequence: CASSLAPPGGRIKNTEAFF. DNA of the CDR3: TGTGCCAGCAGCTTAGCCCCCCCGGGGGGCAGGATTAAGAACACTGAAGCTTTCTTT.

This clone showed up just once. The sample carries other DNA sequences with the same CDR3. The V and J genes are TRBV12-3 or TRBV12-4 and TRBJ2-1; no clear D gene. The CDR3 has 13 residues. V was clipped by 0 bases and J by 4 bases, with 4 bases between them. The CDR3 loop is CASSLASYNEQFF. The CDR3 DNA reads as TGTGCCAGCAGTTTAGCTTCTTACAATGAGCAGTTCTTC.

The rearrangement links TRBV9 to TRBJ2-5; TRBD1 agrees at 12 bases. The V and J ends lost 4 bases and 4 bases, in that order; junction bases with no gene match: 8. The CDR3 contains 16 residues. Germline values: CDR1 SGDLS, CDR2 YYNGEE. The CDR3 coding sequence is TGTGCCAGCAGCCCCGGGACAGGGGGCTTGGGAGAGACCCAGTACTTC. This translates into CASSPGTGGLGETQYF.

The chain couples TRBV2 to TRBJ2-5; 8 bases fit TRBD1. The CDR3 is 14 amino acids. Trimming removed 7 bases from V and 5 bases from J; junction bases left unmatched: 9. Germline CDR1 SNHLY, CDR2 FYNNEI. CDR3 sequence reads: CASNLDRVGETQYF. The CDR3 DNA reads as TGTGCCAGCAACCTGGACAGGGTAGGGGAGACCCAGTACTTC. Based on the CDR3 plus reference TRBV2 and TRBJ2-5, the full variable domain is EPEVTQTPSHQVTQMGQEVILRCVPISNHLYFYWYRQILGQKVEFLVSFYNNEISEKSEIFDDQFSVERPDGSNFTLKIRSTKLEDSAMYFCASNLDRVGETQYFGPGTRLLVL.

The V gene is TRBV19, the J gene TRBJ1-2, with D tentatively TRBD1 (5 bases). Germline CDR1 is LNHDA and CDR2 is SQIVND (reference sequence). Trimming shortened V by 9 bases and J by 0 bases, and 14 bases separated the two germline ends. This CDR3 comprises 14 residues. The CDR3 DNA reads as TGTGCCAGCGCTGGGGCAGGAACTAACTATGGCTACACCTTC. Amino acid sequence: CASAGAGTNYGYTF.